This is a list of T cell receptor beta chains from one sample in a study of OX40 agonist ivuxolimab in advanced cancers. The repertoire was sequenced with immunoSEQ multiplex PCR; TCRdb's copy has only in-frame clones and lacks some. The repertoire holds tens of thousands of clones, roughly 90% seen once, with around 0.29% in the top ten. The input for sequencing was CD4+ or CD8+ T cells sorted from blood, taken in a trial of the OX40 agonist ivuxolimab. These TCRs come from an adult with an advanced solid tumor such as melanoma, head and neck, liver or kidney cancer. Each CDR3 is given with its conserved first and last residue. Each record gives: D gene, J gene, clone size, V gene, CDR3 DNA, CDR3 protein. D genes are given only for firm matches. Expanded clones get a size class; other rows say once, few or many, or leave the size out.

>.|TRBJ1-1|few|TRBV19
TGTGCCAGTACGAAGGCCACTGAAGCTTTCTTT
CASTKATEAFF
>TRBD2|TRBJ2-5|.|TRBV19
TGTGCCAGTAGTATGGGGACTAGCGGGGGGCCGGGGGAGACCCAGTACTTC
CASSMGTSGGPGETQYF
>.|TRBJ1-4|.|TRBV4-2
TGTGCCAGCAGCCAAGGGACTTCAAGGGATGAAAAACTGTTTTTT
CASSQGTSRDEKLFF
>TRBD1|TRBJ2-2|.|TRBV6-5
TGTGCCAGCAGTTTACGGACAGGGGTGAGCGGGGAGCTGTTTTTT
CASSLRTGVSGELFF
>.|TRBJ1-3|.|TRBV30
TGTGCCTGGAGTTTGGGGGGGGGATTTACCTCTGGAAACACCATATATTTT
CAWSLGGGFTSGNTIYF
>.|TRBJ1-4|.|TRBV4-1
TGCGCCAGCAGCCAAGAACCGGGCAGGCTTACAACTAATGAAAAACTGTTTTTT
CASSQEPGRLTTNEKLFF
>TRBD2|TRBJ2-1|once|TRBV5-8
TGTGCCAGCAGCACTTGGGGGGGCAATGAGCAGTTCTTC
CASSTWGGNEQFF
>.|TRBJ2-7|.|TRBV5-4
TGTGCCAGCAGCTTGGTGTCCAGGGTGACCTACGAGCAGTACTTC
CASSLVSRVTYEQYF
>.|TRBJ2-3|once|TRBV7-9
TGTGCCAGCAGTCCCAATATAGATACGCAGTATTTT
CASSPNIDTQYF
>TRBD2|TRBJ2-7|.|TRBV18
TGTGCCAGCTCACCTAGCGGGATCCGGGTCGAGCAGTACTTC
CASSPSGIRVEQYF
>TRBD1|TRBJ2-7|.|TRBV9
TGTGCCAGCGGGGGACAGTCCTACGAGCAGTACTTC
CASGGQSYEQYF
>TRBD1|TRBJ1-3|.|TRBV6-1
TGTGCCAGCAGTGAAGCCCAGGGACAGGCCTCTGGAAACACCATATATTTT
CASSEAQGQASGNTIYF
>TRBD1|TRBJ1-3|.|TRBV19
TGTGCCAGTAGTTACCGGGACAGTCCTGGAAACACCATATATTTT
CASSYRDSPGNTIYF
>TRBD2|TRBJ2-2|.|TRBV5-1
TGCGCCAGCCGGGGACTAGTGGACGGGGAGCTGTTTTTT
CASRGLVDGELFF
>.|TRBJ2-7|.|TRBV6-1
TGTGCCAGCAGAACCACAGGGTCCGCGACCTACGAGCAGTACTTC
CASRTTGSATYEQYF
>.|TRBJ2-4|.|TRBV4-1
TGCGCCAGCAGCCCTCCCCCCCGGGGGGCCGTGAACATTCAGTACTTC
CASSPPPRGAVNIQYF
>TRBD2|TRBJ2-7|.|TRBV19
TGTGCCAGTAGCCATGAACGGAACGGGGGGAAGGCGTTTTACGAGCAGTACTTC
CASSHERNGGKAFYEQYF
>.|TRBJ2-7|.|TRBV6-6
TGTGCCAGCAGCCACCAGACAGGAGGCGAGCAGTACTTC
CASSHQTGGEQYF
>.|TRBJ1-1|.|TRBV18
TGTGCCAGCTCACCACGACGTGGGAACACTGAAGCTTTCTTT
CASSPRRGNTEAFF
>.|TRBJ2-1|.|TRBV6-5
TGTGCCAGCAGTTACGAAACAGGGTACAACTACAATGAGCAGTTCTTC
CASSYETGYNYNEQFF
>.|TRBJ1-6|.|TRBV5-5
TGTGCCAGCAGCCCCGACGGGACCTCGGGGCCCCTCCACTTT
CASSPDGTSGPLHF
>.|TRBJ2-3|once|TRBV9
TGTGCCAGCAGCGTGTCAGGGGCGCCTAGCACAGATACGCAGTATTTT
CASSVSGAPSTDTQYF
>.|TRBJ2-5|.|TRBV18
TGTGCCAGCTCACCGGTCCCCGGGGGCCGGGAGACCCAGTACTTC
CASSPVPGGRETQYF
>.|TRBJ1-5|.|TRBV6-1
TGTGCCAGCAGTGAAGAGACAGGTCATAGCAATCAGCCCCAGCATTTT
CASSEETGHSNQPQHF
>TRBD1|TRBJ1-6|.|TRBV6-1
TGTGCCAGCAGTGCGTATACCGGGACAGGGACGTTGCAGAATTCACCCCTCCACTTT
CASSAYTGTGTLQNSPLHF
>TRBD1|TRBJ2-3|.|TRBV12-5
TGTGCTAGTGGGTTACAGGGGATCGGTGATACGCAGTATTTT
CASGLQGIGDTQYF
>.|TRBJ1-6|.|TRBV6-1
TGTGCCAGCAAACCAACGGACGGAAATAATTCACCCCTCCACTTT
CASKPTDGNNSPLHF
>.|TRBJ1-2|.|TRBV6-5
TGTGCCAGCAGTTACTCGTTAGGGAACGGCTACACCTTC
CASSYSLGNGYTF
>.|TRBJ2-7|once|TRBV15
TGTGCCACCAGCAGAGGTCGAGGCGGGACAGATTACGAGCAGTACTTC
CATSRGRGGTDYEQYF
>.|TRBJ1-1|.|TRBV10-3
TGTGCCATCAGCCCTGACAGAATGAACACTGAAGCTTTCTTT
CAISPDRMNTEAFF
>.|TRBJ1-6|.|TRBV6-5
TGTGCCAGCACCCGAGACAGCTCCTATAATTCACCCCTCCACTTT
CASTRDSSYNSPLHF
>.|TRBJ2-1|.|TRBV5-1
TGCGCCAGCAGCTTGGCCCTCGGGGCCAGCGAGCAGTTCTTC
CASSLALGASEQFF
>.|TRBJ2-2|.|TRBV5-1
TGCGCCAGCAGCTTGGAGGGCAGGGCGGTGTTTTTT
CASSLEGRAVFF
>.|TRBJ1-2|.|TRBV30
TGTGCCTGGACTAGGAGGGGGGCGAATCTCTACACCTTC
CAWTRRGANLYTF
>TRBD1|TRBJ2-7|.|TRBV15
TGTGCCACCAGCAGACCTACCGGGACAGTCTCCTACGAGCAGTACTTC
CATSRPTGTVSYEQYF
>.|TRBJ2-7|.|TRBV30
TGTGCCTGGAGCGCCGAGGGGCGCGAGCAGTACTTC
CAWSAEGREQYF
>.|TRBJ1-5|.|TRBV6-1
TGTGCCAGCAGTCGGAAGGATAGCAATCAGCCCCAGCATTTT
CASSRKDSNQPQHF
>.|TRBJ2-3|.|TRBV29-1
TGCAGCGTGGGCGGGCAGGCTACCAGCACAGATACGCAGTATTTT
CSVGGQATSTDTQYF
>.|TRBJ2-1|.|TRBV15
TGTGCCACCAGCTTAGGGGGGGTGTCCTACAATGAGCAGTTCTTC
CATSLGGVSYNEQFF
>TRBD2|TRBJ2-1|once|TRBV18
TGTGCCAGCTCACCACCCAGCGGGGGTTACAATGAGCAGTTCTTC
CASSPPSGGYNEQFF
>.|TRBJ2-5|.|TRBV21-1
TGTGCCAGCAGCCACGTTGGCTCCGAGGGGGAGACCCAGTACTTC
CASSHVGSEGETQYF
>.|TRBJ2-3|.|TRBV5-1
TGCGCCAGCAGCTTGGAAGATCCCACTAGAGATACGCAGTATTTT
CASSLEDPTRDTQYF
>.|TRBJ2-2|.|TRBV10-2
TGCGCCAGCAGTGGGACAAGGCACGAACCGAACACCGGGGAGCTGTTTTTT
CASSGTRHEPNTGELFF
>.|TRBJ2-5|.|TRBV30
TGTGCCTGGTCTACGAGCTGGGAGACCCAGTACTTC
CAWSTSWETQYF
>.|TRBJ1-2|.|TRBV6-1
TGTGCCAGCAGAAGGGGGACCGGCTACACCTTC
CASRRGTGYTF
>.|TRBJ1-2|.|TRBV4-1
TGCGCCAGCAGCCAAGGGGGGAACTATGGCTACACCTTC
CASSQGGNYGYTF
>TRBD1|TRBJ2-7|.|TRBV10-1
TGCGCCAGCAGTGAGTCCCCCCGGCAGGGGGCAGGCTACGAGCAGTACTTC
CASSESPRQGAGYEQYF
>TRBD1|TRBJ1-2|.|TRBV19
TGTGCCAGTAGTATAATGGGGGACAGGGGGCCTAACTATGGCTACACCTTC
CASSIMGDRGPNYGYTF
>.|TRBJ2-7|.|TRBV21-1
TGTGCCAGCACCACTCCTGGGAGGCACTCCTACGAGCAGTACTTC
CASTTPGRHSYEQYF
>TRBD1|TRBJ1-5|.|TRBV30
TGTGCCTGGAGGCCAGGGGGCCGCAATCAGCCCCAGCATTTT
CAWRPGGRNQPQHF
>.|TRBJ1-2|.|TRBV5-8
TGTGCCAGCAGCCACCAACAGCAATACTATGGCTACACCTTC
CASSHQQQYYGYTF
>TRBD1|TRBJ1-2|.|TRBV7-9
TGTGCCAGCAGCCCAGGGACAGGGAAAAACGGCTACACCTTC
CASSPGTGKNGYTF
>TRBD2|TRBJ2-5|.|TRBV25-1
TGTGCCAGTACGACGGGGGGGCGAGAGACCCAGTACTTC
CASTTGGRETQYF
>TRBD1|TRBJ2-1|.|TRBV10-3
TGTGCCATCAAGGGGGCCCTATACAATGAGCAGTTCTTC
CAIKGALYNEQFF
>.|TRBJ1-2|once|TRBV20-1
TGCAGTGCTTTTCAAGACTATGGCTACACCTTC
CSAFQDYGYTF
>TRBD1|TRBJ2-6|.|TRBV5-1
TGCGCCAGCAGCGCGGGACAGGGCTCTGGGGCCAACGTCCTGACTTTC
CASSAGQGSGANVLTF
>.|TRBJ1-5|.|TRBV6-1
TGTGCCAGCAGTGAAGCAGGCGGTAGCAATCAGCCCCAGCATTTT
CASSEAGGSNQPQHF